This section outlines one T cell receptor beta chain sequence together with its context. Its target is unknown. Blood samples were obtained at baseline, cycle 4 day 1, and cycle 7 day 1. Data came from immunoSEQ multiplex PCR; TCRdb stores just in-frame clones and leaves some out. Here the sample spans some 73,000 clones, almost 90% being singletons. This sample was taken from a study of OX40 agonist ivuxolimab in advanced cancers. Study context: Mean age roughly 65 years, range roughly 23 to 79; 82.7% male.

CDR1 and CDR2 from the germline V gene are MDHEN and SYDVKM. CDR3 length equals 18 residues. The V end lost 3 bases, the J end lost 0 bases, and 18 bases lay between the germline ends. Study results and caveats: Clonal expansion from baseline to week 6 occurred in both CD4+ and CD8+ T cells. Low normalized T-cell clonal expansion also characterized some of the nonresponders.

This TCR was recovered from an adult with an advanced solid tumor such as melanoma, head and neck, liver or kidney cancer. This chain connects TRBV28 to TRBJ2-4, with a possible D match to TRBD1 (5 bases). The sequencing used CD4+ or CD8+ T cells sorted from blood, collected in a trial of the OX40 agonist ivuxolimab. The CDR3 nucleotides are TGTGCCAGCAGTTTTTACCCTGACAGAAGACTAGCCAAAAACATTCAGTACTTC. This gives the protein CASSFYPDRRLAKNIQYF.